This T cell receptor (beta chain) was captured in a study of T cell responses to AZD1222 COVID-19 vaccine. Generated by immunoSEQ multiplex PCR, the TCRdb table keeps only in-frame clones and is missing some. The sample lists approximately 200,000 clones; about 95% were seen once. Germline V gene data show CDR1 as LNHDA and CDR2 as SQIVND (reference sequence). This CDR3 has 14 amino acids. V gave up 5 bases and J gave up 1 base; unmatched junction bases: 3. The V gene is TRBV19, the J gene TRBJ1-1, with 8 bases aligning to TRBD1. The receptor comes from an adult who received the MenACWY meningococcal vaccine as a control. Here the sequenced sample was peripheral blood, taken 28 days after the second dose of the MenACWY control vaccine. CDR3 sequence (DNA): TGTGCCAGTAGTCCAGGGGGCGCGAACACTGAAGCTTTCTTT. It encodes CASSPGGANTEAFF.